The 6 T cell receptor beta chains below were found in one sample sequenced in a study of cytomegalovirus exposure and HLA in healthy donors. With 60 Vbeta and 13 Jbeta primers, the PCR was carried out. Repertoires were generated with immunoSEQ multiplex PCR, while TCRdb's copy carries only in-frame clones and drops some. The sample lists about 200,000 clones, around 80% occurring once. Source material: PBMCs. The source is a male donor in good health and CMV-seronegative.

The chain carries TRBV6-6 and TRBJ1-5; TRBD1 agrees at 7 bases. V was clipped by 2 bases and J by 7 bases; unmatched bases: 11. Germline loops: CDR1 MNHNY, CDR2 SVGAGI (reference sequence). The CDR3 has 16 residues. CDR3 in amino acids: CASSYPQGGKEQPQHF. CDR3 in DNA: TGTGCCAGCAGTTACCCTCAGGGGGGTAAGGAGCAGCCCCAGCATTTT.

CDR3 amino acids: CAIRAGNSGNTIYF. The CDR3 DNA sequence: TGTGCCATCCGGGCGGGGAACTCTGGAAACACCATATATTTT. The V call is TRBV10-3, the J call TRBJ1-3; D not certain. The V and J ends lost 8 bases and 0 bases respectively, with 11 bases between them. The CDR3 spans 14 residues. CDR1 is ENHRY and CDR2 is SYGVKD in the germline V gene.

This chain links TRBV19 with TRBJ2-3, with TRBD2 matching over 7 bases. The CDR3 contains 15 residues. Trimming cost V 9 bases and J 2 bases; bases outside gene matches: 11. CDR1 and CDR2 (germline): LNHDA, SQIVND (reference sequence). In DNA, the CDR3 is TGTGCCAGCCAGGCGGCTAGCGGATCCACAGATACGCAGTATTTT. Its translation is CASQAASGSTDTQYF. Variable domain in full (rest from reference TRBV19 and TRBJ2-3): DGGITQSPKYLFRKEGQNVTLSCEQNLNHDAMYWYRQDPGQGLRLIYYSQIVNDFQKGDIAEGYSVSREKKESFPLTVTSAQKNPTAFYLCASQAASGSTDTQYFGPGTRLTVL.

Regarding this clone: Other DNA sequences in the same sample also yield this CDR3. The rearrangement uses TRBV15 and TRBJ2-5, with TRBD2 matching over 7 bases. Germline V gene lookup returns CDR1 LNHNV and CDR2 YYDKDF (reference sequence). The CDR3 contains 13 residues. The junction had 1 base not matched to a gene; V was cut back by 3 bases and J by 3 bases. The CDR3 reads CATSRGREETQYF. CDR3 DNA: TGTGCCACCAGCAGGGGGAGGGAAGAGACCCAGTACTTC.

V and J are TRBV28 and TRBJ2-7; 8 nucleotides agree with TRBD1. Per the germline V gene, CDR1 is MDHEN and CDR2 is SYDVKM. V lost 3 bases to trimming and J lost 0 bases; unmatched junction nucleotides: 19. The CDR3 loop spans 20 amino acids. CDR3 in amino acids: CASSFPYLGQGRRNSYEQYF. CDR3 nucleotide sequence: TGTGCCAGCAGTTTCCCGTACCTCGGACAGGGCCGACGAAACTCCTACGAGCAGTACTTC.

V usage is TRBV2 and J usage is TRBJ1-1, with TRBD1 identical over 7 bases. With V trimmed by 6 bases and J by 1 base, 8 bases remained unmatched. Germline V CDR1 and CDR2: SNHLY, FYNNEI. This CDR3 region has 15 residues. Here the CDR3 DNA reads TGTGCCAGCAGGCAGTGGGACAGATCGAACACTGAAGCTTTCTTT. Encoded protein: CASRQWDRSNTEAFF.